The 26 T cell receptor beta chains reported below all come from one sample, sequenced in a study of Ad26.COV2.S vaccination and SARS-CoV-2 variants. Treatment reported: around 19 received Ad26.COV2.S at low or high dose, single or two shots; five or six received placebo; per-sample allocation not given. It was on day 63 after the first vaccine or placebo injection that samples were taken. Assay: immunoSEQ multiplex PCR; the TCRdb copy retains only in-frame clones and omits some. The sample includes around 300,000 clones, about 88% seen only once; the top ten take 6.4%. The sample was peripheral blood, taken in a trial of Ad26.COV2.S vaccine versus placebo. The source of these receptors is a person aged 18-65 years who received the Ad26.COV2.S COVID-19 vaccine or a placebo.

This chain connects TRBV7-9 to TRBJ2-2, with TRBD1 matching 7 bases. CDR1 is SEHNR, CDR2 FQNEAQ, per germline (reference sequence). J gave up 2 bases and V 0 bases, and 3 bases lay outside the gene matches. The CDR3 contains 16 residues. CDR3 in DNA: TGTGCCAGCAGCTTAGCGACAGGGCCTAACACCGGGGAGCTGTTTTTT. It is translated as CASSLATGPNTGELFF.

This rearrangement joins TRBV7-3 to TRBJ2-5; D tentatively fits TRBD1 or TRBD2 (5 bases each). CDR3 length equals 14 residues. The germline V gene has CDR1 SGHTA and CDR2 FQGTGA. The ends were cut back, 3 bases at V and 3 bases at J, with 11 bases in the middle. CDR3 sequence: CASSLRAGKETQYF. The CDR3 DNA reads as TGTGCCAGCAGCTTGCGGGCAGGGAAAGAGACCCAGTACTTC.

This rearrangement joins TRBV15 to TRBJ2-1; D unclear. The ends were cut back, 3 bases at V and 8 bases at J, with 8 bases in the middle. The CDR3 runs 12 residues. Per the germline V gene, CDR1 is LNHNV and CDR2 is YYDKDF (reference sequence). The CDR3 bases are TGTGCCACCAGCAGCCTGGGGTATGAGCAGTTCTTC. Translating it yields CATSSLGYEQFF.

The V and J genes are TRBV28 and TRBJ1-2; D not certain. V gave up 8 bases and J gave up 7 bases, with 20 bases separating them. CDR1 and CDR2 (germline): MDHEN, SYDVKM. CDR3 length: 14 amino acids. In DNA, the CDR3 is TGTGCCAGCTCCACCACGACCCGCTTAATTGGCTACACCTTC. This encodes CASSTTTRLIGYTF.

The rearrangement links TRBV15 to TRBJ2-7, with 8 bases identical to TRBD1. Germline V gives CDR1 LNHNV, CDR2 YYDKDF (reference sequence). The J segment lost 4 bases and the V segment lost 1 base, leaving 6 bases of the junction unmatched. This CDR3 is 15 amino acids long. CDR3 loop: CATSRAGTGAYEQYF. The CDR3 coding sequence is TGTGCCACCAGCAGAGCCGGGACAGGAGCTTACGAGCAGTACTTC.

The chain carries TRBV4-3 and TRBJ1-1, with unresolved D. CDR1 is LGHNA, CDR2 YSLEER, per germline. V was clipped by 4 bases and J by 3 bases, with 12 bases between them. The CDR3 consists of 14 residues. CDR3 nucleotide sequence: TGCGCCAGCAGCCCCGGGCTTTTGGACACTGAAGCTTTCTTT. It specifies CASSPGLLDTEAFF.

This clone was picked up a small number of times. V gene TRBV5-5 combines with J gene TRBJ1-6, with no clear D. This CDR3 comprises 17 residues. Germline V CDR1 and CDR2: SGHKS, YYEKEE (reference sequence). V gave up 0 bases and J gave up 0 bases, with 10 bases separating them. The CDR3 loop is CASSLEGYSSYNSPLHF. In nucleotides, the CDR3 is TGTGCCAGCAGCTTGGAGGGTTACAGCTCCTATAATTCACCCCTCCACTTT.

This chain links TRBV6-6 with TRBJ2-6; D uncertain. The V end was cut by 10 bases, the J end by 1 base, with 11 bases between. CDR1 MNHNY and CDR2 SVGAGI come from the germline V gene (reference sequence). The CDR3 spans 14 residues. CDR3 protein: CATGDRSGANVLTF. The CDR3 nucleotides are TGTGCCACAGGAGACCGATCTGGGGCCAACGTCCTGACTTTC.

The chain recombines TRBV12-3 or TRBV12-4 with TRBJ2-5; unclear D gene. Trimming took 5 bases from V and 5 from J, leaving 9 bases between them. The CDR3 is 12 amino acids. Here the CDR3 DNA reads TGTGCCAGCAGTCAAATGGGGGAGACCCAGTACTTC. Its translation: CASSQMGETQYF.

The rearrangement uses TRBV19 and TRBJ1-6, with D perhaps matching TRBD1 (5 bases). Per the germline V gene, CDR1 is LNHDA and CDR2 is SQIVND (reference sequence). Trimming pared 3 bases from V and 5 bases from J, leaving 8 bases between. The CDR3 has 14 residues. CDR3 sequence (DNA): TGTGCCAGTAGTATCGTGGGGCATAATTCACCCCTCCACTTT. Protein product: CASSIVGHNSPLHF.

V usage is TRBV11-2 and J usage is TRBJ2-6; D is ambiguous. The germline CDR1 and CDR2 sequences are SGHAT and FQNNGV. V lost 0 bases, J lost 2 bases, and 5 bases lay in between. CDR3 length: 15 amino acids. CDR3 in amino acids: CASSLEWAGANVLTF. The CDR3 nucleotides read TGTGCCAGCAGCTTAGAATGGGCTGGGGCCAACGTCCTGACTTTC. The variable domain in full, with the rest retrieved from reference TRBV11-2 and TRBJ2-6, is EAGVAQSPRYKIIEKRQSVAFWCNPISGHATLYWYQQILGQGPKLLIQFQNNGVVDDSQLPKDRFSAERLKGVDSTLKIQPAKLEDSAVYLCASSLEWAGANVLTFGAGSRLTVL.

This clone was observed once. The rearrangement joins TRBV28 to TRBJ2-7; no clear D. This CDR3 contains 13 residues. Germline-derived CDR1 and CDR2 are MDHEN and SYDVKM. The V end was cut by 6 bases, the J end by 7 bases, with 16 bases between. CDR3 sequence: CASSLPSGREQYF. CDR3 coding DNA: TGTGCCAGCAGCCTCCCCTCGGGTCGGGAGCAGTACTTC.

The CDR3 protein is CASSFLQGRGKNIQYF. The DNA for the CDR3 is TGTGCCAGCAGCTTCCTACAGGGGAGGGGAAAAAACATTCAGTACTTC. The gene calls are TRBV7-9 and TRBJ2-4, with D tentatively TRBD1 or TRBD2 (7 bases each). Trimming took off 3 bases at V and 4 bases at J, with 16 bases between the two ends. The germline V gene has CDR1 SEHNR and CDR2 FQNEAQ (reference sequence). There are 16 residues in the CDR3.

The chain uses TRBV5-4 and TRBJ1-4; D is unclear. This CDR3 region has 16 residues. Germline-derived CDR1 and CDR2 are SGHNT and YYREEE (reference sequence). The germline V and J ends were trimmed by 1 base and 3 bases, with 13 bases remaining between them. Here the CDR3 DNA reads TGTGCCAGCAGCTTGTCGACTGGCCGTTCTAATGAAAAACTGTTTTTT. Its translation: CASSLSTGRSNEKLFF.

The chain carries TRBV7-2 and TRBJ2-2; D remains unclear. Trimming shortened V by 5 bases and J by 4 bases, and 5 bases separated the two germline ends. The CDR3 is 12 amino acids. CDR1 is SGHTA and CDR2 is FQGNSA in the germline V gene. DNA of the CDR3: TGTGCCAGCAGCATATTCACCGGGGAGCTGTTTTTT. Its translation is CASSIFTGELFF.

V and J are TRBV28 and TRBJ1-1; 8 nucleotides line up with TRBD1. J lost 2 bases, V lost 7 bases, and 6 bases had no gene match. Germline V CDR1 and CDR2: MDHEN, SYDVKM. CDR3 length: 14 amino acids. This CDR3 is CASNPGQGNTEAFF. The CDR3, as DNA: TGTGCCAGCAATCCCGGACAGGGAAACACTGAAGCTTTCTTT.

The J gene is TRBJ2-7, the V gene TRBV7-3; 10 nucleotides match TRBD1. V lost 5 bases to trimming and J lost 6 bases; unmatched junction nucleotides: 7. Germline lookup yields CDR1 SGHTA and CDR2 FQGTGA. There are 14 residues in the CDR3. CDR3 sequence reads: CASSRDRGSVEQYF. The CDR3 DNA sequence: TGTGCCAGCAGCCGGGACAGGGGTTCGGTCGAGCAGTACTTC. The full variable domain, completed using reference TRBV7-3 and TRBJ2-7, is GAGVSQTPSNKVTEKGKYVELRCDPISGHTALYWYRQSLGQGPEFLIYFQGTGAADDSGLPNDRFFAVRPEGSVSTLKIQRTERGDSAVYLCASSRDRGSVEQYFGPGTRLTVT.

The chain has TRBV29-1 and TRBJ2-7; maybe TRBD2 (5 bases). Germline V CDR1 and CDR2: SQVTM, ANQGSEA. Trimming took off 4 bases at V and 3 bases at J, with 13 bases between the two ends. The CDR3 has 13 residues. The CDR3 loop is CSVGVGRSYEQYF. CDR3 DNA: TGCAGCGTTGGTGTTGGGAGAAGCTACGAGCAGTACTTC.

This chain links TRBV2 with TRBJ1-2, with D perhaps TRBD1 (6 bases). This CDR3 has 13 residues. V dropped 1 base and J dropped 5 bases, with 8 bases sitting between them. Germline CDR1 reads SNHLY; CDR2 reads FYNNEI. This chain's CDR3 is CASSEVQGYGYTF. In nucleotides, the CDR3 is TGTGCCAGCAGTGAAGTACAGGGTTATGGCTACACCTTC. Full variable domain (missing parts from reference TRBV2 and TRBJ1-2): EPEVTQTPSHQVTQMGQEVILRCVPISNHLYFYWYRQILGQKVEFLVSFYNNEISEKSEIFDDQFSVERPDGSNFTLKIRSTKLEDSAMYFCASSEVQGYGYTFGSGTRLTVV.

The genes are TRBV30 and TRBJ1-2, with D tentatively TRBD1 (6 bases). The CDR3 loop spans 14 amino acids. V lost 2 bases to trimming and J lost 3 bases, with 13 bases between them. Germline V gene lookup returns CDR1 GTSNPN and CDR2 SVGIG (reference sequence). The DNA for the CDR3 is TGTGCCTGGAGTATCACGGACAGATACTATGGCTACACCTTC. This gives the protein CAWSITDRYYGYTF.

V is TRBV29-1 and J is TRBJ2-5, with 8 bases fitting TRBD1. CDR3 length: 14 residues. V shed 7 bases, J shed 1 base, and the junction held 8 bases outside the gene matches. Germline-derived CDR1 and CDR2 are SQVTM and ANQGSEA. The CDR3 nucleotides are TGCAGCGCCGGACAGGGAAATTTCCAAGAGACCCAGTACTTC. As protein: CSAGQGNFQETQYF.

The rearrangement links TRBV19 to TRBJ2-3, with D possibly matching TRBD1 (5 bases). With 9 bases removed from V and 6 bases from J, the gap between germline ends came to 16 bases. The CDR3 is made up of 13 amino acids. Germline V gene data show CDR1 as LNHDA and CDR2 as SQIVND (reference sequence). CDR3 coding DNA: TGTGCCAGCCGCCACAGGACGATTGATACGCAGTATTTT. Encoded protein: CASRHRTIDTQYF. Combining the CDR3 with reference TRBV19 and TRBJ2-3 gives the whole variable domain DGGITQSPKYLFRKEGQNVTLSCEQNLNHDAMYWYRQDPGQGLRLIYYSQIVNDFQKGDIAEGYSVSREKKESFPLTVTSAQKNPTAFYLCASRHRTIDTQYFGPGTRLTVL.

The V call is TRBV6-2 or TRBV6-3, the J call TRBJ2-1; 12 bases line up with TRBD2. Germline V gene data show CDR1 as MNHEY and CDR2 as SVGEGT. Trimming removed 6 bases from V and 7 bases from J; junction bases left unmatched: 13. CDR3 length: 17 residues. The CDR3 loop reads CASSKKTPGTSGNEQFF. CDR3 sequence (DNA): TGTGCCAGCAGCAAAAAAACTCCCGGGACTAGCGGGAATGAGCAGTTCTTC.

The V gene is TRBV14, the J gene TRBJ1-2; a possible D gene is TRBD1 (6 bases). Germline values: CDR1 SGHDN, CDR2 FVKESK. The CDR3 covers 15 residues. Trimming removed 1 base at V and 6 bases at J, with 15 bases between. For the CDR3, the DNA is TGTGCCAGCAGCCAAGCCGGGGGCTATCTCAATGGCTACACCTTC. It yields the protein CASSQAGGYLNGYTF.

This chain connects TRBV13 to TRBJ1-1; D is unclear. Germline lookup yields CDR1 PRHDT and CDR2 FYEKMQ (reference sequence). This CDR3 spans 13 amino acids. Deletions cut 5 bases from V and 2 bases from J, with 9 bases between. The CDR3 sequence: CASSTDGNTEAFF. For the CDR3, the DNA is TGTGCCAGCAGCACTGACGGAAACACTGAAGCTTTCTTT.

The CDR3 coding sequence is TGTGCCTGGAGTCCGACAGGGGGTTTAACCGGGCAGTACTTC. It codes for CAWSPTGGLTGQYF. The V gene is TRBV30, the J gene TRBJ2-7; TRBD1 matches 9 bases. In germline, CDR1 is GTSNPN, CDR2 SVGIG (reference sequence). J lost 9 bases, V lost 2 bases, and 11 bases had no gene match. This CDR3 is 14 amino acids long.